One sample yielded the 14 T cell receptor beta chains listed below, sequenced in a study of graft-versus-host responses after intestinal transplantation. This table comes from immunoSEQ multiplex PCR, and its TCRdb copy is limited to in-frame clones, with some not included. The sample yields 96,000 or so clones, around 90% seen once. For these TCRs, the target antigens are not known. This specimen was unstimulated CD4+ T cells sorted from spleen or lymph node cells, taken before intestinal transplant. These receptors were taken from a human donor who received an intestinal transplant.

The chain uses TRBV4-1 and TRBJ2-1, with a tentative D call TRBD2 (6 bases). Trimming removed 0 bases from V and 4 bases from J, with 13 bases in between. Germline CDR1 reads MGHRA; CDR2 reads YSYEKL. The CDR3 extends over 16 amino acids. Here the CDR3 reads CASSQDGTSAYNEQFF. In DNA, the CDR3 is TGCGCCAGCAGCCAAGATGGGACTTCGGCGTACAATGAGCAGTTCTTC.

The chain links TRBV11-2 to TRBJ2-7, with 9 nucleotides matching TRBD2. The CDR3 runs 15 residues. The V gene's germline CDR1 is SGHAT and CDR2 FQNNGV. After removal of 3 bases from V and 5 bases from J, the junction contained 8 bases not matched to a gene. CDR3 nucleotide sequence: TGTGCCAGCAGCTTTGTAGCGGGAGATCGGGACGAGCAGTACTTC. It yields the protein CASSFVAGDRDEQYF.

The J gene is TRBJ2-2, the V gene TRBV7-9; no clear D. V was clipped by 5 bases and J by 6 bases, with 10 bases between them. Per germline, CDR1 SEHNR and CDR2 FQNEAQ (reference sequence). This CDR3 spans 13 amino acids. CDR3 sequence (DNA): TGTGCCAGCAGCCCAAGCAGCGCCGGGGAGCTGTTTTTT. Protein: CASSPSSAGELFF.

This sequence joins TRBV7-9 and TRBJ1-1; D possibly corresponds to TRBD1 (5 bases). Trimming removed 7 bases from V and 7 bases from J, with 10 bases in between. The CDR3 totals 11 residues. Germline loops: CDR1 SEHNR, CDR2 FQNEAQ (reference sequence). The CDR3 here is CASTTGGEAFF. The CDR3 region has the DNA TGTGCCAGCACTACGGGGGGTGAAGCTTTCTTT.

The chain couples TRBV4-1 to TRBJ1-5; 7 bases match TRBD1. CDR1 and CDR2 (germline): MGHRA, YSYEKL. The CDR3 is made up of 14 amino acids. The trim removed 6 bases at V and 3 bases at J, leaving 5 bases unmatched. In DNA, the CDR3 is TGCGCCAGCAGTCGGGACAGCCCCAATCAGCCCCAGCATTTT. It encodes CASSRDSPNQPQHF.

This chain links TRBV4-2 with TRBJ2-2; 7 bases fit TRBD1. V trimming: 1 base; J trimming: 4 bases; junction bases outside the gene matches: 6. CDR1 is LGHNA, CDR2 YNFKEQ, per germline. The CDR3 runs 16 residues. The DNA of the CDR3 is TGTGCCAGCAGCCAAGGGGGGACAGACCTCACCGGGGAGCTGTTTTTT. It encodes CASSQGGTDLTGELFF.

In this sample, this clone turned up once. This chain joins TRBV19 and TRBJ1-2; no reliable D call. The CDR3 spans 14 residues. Trimming removed 0 bases from V and 7 bases from J, with 12 bases in between. From germline, CDR1 is LNHDA and CDR2 SQIVND (reference sequence). CDR3 loop: CASSIDRTVPGYTF. CDR3 DNA: TGTGCCAGTAGTATAGATCGAACAGTTCCTGGCTACACCTTC.

The chain couples TRBV18 to TRBJ2-5; perhaps TRBD2 as D (6 bases). CDR3 size: 16 residues. With 8 bases removed from V and 2 bases from J, the gap between germline ends came to 21 bases. Germline V CDR1 and CDR2: KGHSH, LQKENI. The DNA of the CDR3 is TGTGCCAGCCGGTCGCGCGGGACTCCCGAACAAGAGACCCAGTACTTC. Protein sequence: CASRSRGTPEQETQYF.

CDR3 DNA sequence: TGTGCCAGCAGGTCGCGGGGGGCGCTCCCCACTGAAGCTTTCTTT. As protein: CASRSRGALPTEAFF. This chain joins TRBV6-5 and TRBJ1-1; the D gene is possibly TRBD1 (6 bases). The CDR3 loop spans 15 amino acids. Trimming shortened V by 6 bases and J by 4 bases, and 18 bases separated the two germline ends. Per the germline V gene, CDR1 is MNHEY and CDR2 is SVGAGI.

The chain employs TRBV10-1 and TRBJ1-1; 8 nucleotides agree with TRBD1. The CDR3 extends over 17 amino acids. Per germline, CDR1 WNHNN and CDR2 SYGVQD (reference sequence). V gave up 3 bases and J gave up 4 bases; unmatched junction bases: 13. The DNA for the CDR3 is TGCGCCAGCAGTGAACAACTTCCAGGGGGCCGGGTCACTGAAGCTTTCTTT. Amino acid sequence: CASSEQLPGGRVTEAFF.

The chain uses TRBV5-4 and TRBJ2-5; D might be TRBD2 (5 bases). Germline CDR1 and CDR2: SGHNT and YYREEE (reference sequence). The CDR3 contains 15 residues. V shed 5 bases and J shed 2 bases, with 16 bases lying between them. CDR3 region: CASRPRGQMQETQYF. In DNA form, the CDR3 reads TGTGCCAGCAGACCCCGCGGGCAGATGCAAGAGACCCAGTACTTC. The complete variable domain, with remaining parts taken from reference TRBV5-4 and TRBJ2-5, reads ETGVTQSPTHLIKTRGQQVTLRCSSQSGHNTVSWYQQALGQGPQFIFQYYREEENGRGNFPPRFSGLQFPNYSSELNVNALELDDSALYLCASRPRGQMQETQYFGPGTRLLVL.

The chain uses TRBV30 and TRBJ1-1, with TRBD1 matching over 8 bases. The length of the CDR3 is 13 residues. J was trimmed by 4 bases and V by 2 bases; bases with no gene match: 3. Germline CDR1 GTSNPN, CDR2 SVGIG (reference sequence). This CDR3 reads CAWSLTGATEAFF. CDR3 in DNA: TGTGCCTGGAGTTTGACAGGGGCCACTGAAGCTTTCTTT.

V is TRBV5-1 and J is TRBJ2-3, with TRBD2 matching over 11 bases. Germline V gene lookup returns CDR1 SGHRS and CDR2 YFSETQ. The V segment lost 0 bases and the J segment 2 bases; nucleotides outside the gene matches: 8. The CDR3 has 18 residues. The CDR3: CASSLVRLAGGTTDTQYF. Here the CDR3 DNA reads TGCGCCAGCAGCTTGGTTAGGCTAGCGGGAGGAACCACAGATACGCAGTATTTT. The variable domain in full, completed from reference TRBV5-1 and TRBJ2-3, reads KAGVTQTPRYLIKTRGQQVTLSCSPISGHRSVSWYQQTPGQGLQFLFEYFSETQRNKGNFPGRFSGRQFSNSRSEMNVSTLELGDSALYLCASSLVRLAGGTTDTQYFGPGTRLTVL.

The chain is built from TRBV5-1 and TRBJ1-1; D perhaps matches TRBD1 (6 bases). Deletions cut 4 bases from V and 1 base from J, with 8 bases between. CDR3 size: 13 residues. CDR1 and CDR2 (germline): SGHRS, YFSETQ. Here the CDR3 DNA reads TGCGCCAGCAGCCAGGGACAGAACACTGAAGCTTTCTTT. It yields the protein CASSQGQNTEAFF.